This T cell receptor beta chain is drawn from a study of blood T cell repertoires in COVID-19. Study as a whole: T cells, B-cell-depleted T cells, or PBMCs supplied cDNA or gDNA.

Repertoires were generated with immunoSEQ multiplex PCR, while TCRdb's copy carries only in-frame clones and drops some. The profile covers some 260,000 clones, with approximately 90% appearing a single time and about 9.3% taken by the ten largest. CDR1 and CDR2 (germline): LGHDT, YNNKEL (reference sequence). The CDR3 consists of 15 residues. Trimming removed 1 base at V and 7 bases at J, with 13 bases between. This clonotype originated in a man aged 35-49 years who had recovered from COVID-19. This chain links TRBV3-1 (or the pseudogene TRBV3-2) with TRBJ1-4; D remains unclear. The material sequenced was PBMCs or T cells enriched from blood (not recorded which). The CDR3 DNA is TGTGCCAGCAGCCAAGGTCCGGGGTATGGTGAAAAACTGTTTTTT. Encoded protein: CASSQGPGYGEKLFF.